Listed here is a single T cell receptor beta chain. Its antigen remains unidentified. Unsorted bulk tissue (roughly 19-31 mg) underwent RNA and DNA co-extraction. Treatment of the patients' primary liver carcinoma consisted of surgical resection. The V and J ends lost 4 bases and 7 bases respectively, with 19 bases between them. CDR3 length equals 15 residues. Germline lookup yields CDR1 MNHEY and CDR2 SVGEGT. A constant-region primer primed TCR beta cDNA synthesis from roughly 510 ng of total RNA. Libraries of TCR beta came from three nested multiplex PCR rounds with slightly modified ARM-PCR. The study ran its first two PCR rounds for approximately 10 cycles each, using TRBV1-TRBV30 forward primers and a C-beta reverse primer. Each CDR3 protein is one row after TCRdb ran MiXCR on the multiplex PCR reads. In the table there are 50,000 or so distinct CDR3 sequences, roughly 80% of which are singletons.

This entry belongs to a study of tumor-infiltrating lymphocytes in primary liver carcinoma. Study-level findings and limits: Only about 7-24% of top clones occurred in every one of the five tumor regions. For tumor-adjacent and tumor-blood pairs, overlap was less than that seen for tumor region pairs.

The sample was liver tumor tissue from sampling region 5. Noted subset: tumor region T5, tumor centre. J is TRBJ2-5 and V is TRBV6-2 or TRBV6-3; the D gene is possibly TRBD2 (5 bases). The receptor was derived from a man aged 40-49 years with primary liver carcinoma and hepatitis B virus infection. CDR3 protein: CASSWASWEMWTQYF. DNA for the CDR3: TGTGCCAGCAGTTGGGCGTCCTGGGAGATGTGGACCCAGTACTTC.